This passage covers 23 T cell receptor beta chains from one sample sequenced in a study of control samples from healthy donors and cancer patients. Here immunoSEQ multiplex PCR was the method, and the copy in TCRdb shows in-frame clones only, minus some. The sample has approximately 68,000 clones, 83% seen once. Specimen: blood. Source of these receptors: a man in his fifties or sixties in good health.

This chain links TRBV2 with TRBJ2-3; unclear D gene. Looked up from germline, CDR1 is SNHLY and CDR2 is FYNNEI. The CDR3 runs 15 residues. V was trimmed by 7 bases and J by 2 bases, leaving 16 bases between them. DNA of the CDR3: TGTGCCAGCACCAAAGGGCGGAGCCCCACAGATACGCAGTATTTT. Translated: CASTKGRSPTDTQYF. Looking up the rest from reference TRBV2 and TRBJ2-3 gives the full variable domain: EPEVTQTPSHQVTQMGQEVILRCVPISNHLYFYWYRQILGQKVEFLVSFYNNEISEKSEIFDDQFSVERPDGSNFTLKIRSTKLEDSAMYFCASTKGRSPTDTQYFGPGTRLTVL.

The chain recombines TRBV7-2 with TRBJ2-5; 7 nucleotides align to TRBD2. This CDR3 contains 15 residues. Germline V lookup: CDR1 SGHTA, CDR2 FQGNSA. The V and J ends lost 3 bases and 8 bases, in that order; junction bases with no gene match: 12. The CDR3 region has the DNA TGTGCCAGCAGCTTGGTGGGAGGGCCTGGGGGTACCCAGTACTTC. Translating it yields CASSLVGGPGGTQYF.

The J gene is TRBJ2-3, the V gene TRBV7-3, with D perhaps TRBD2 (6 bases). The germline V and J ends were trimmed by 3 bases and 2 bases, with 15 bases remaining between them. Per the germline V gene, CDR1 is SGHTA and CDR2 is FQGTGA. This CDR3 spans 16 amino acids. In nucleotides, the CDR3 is TGTGCCAGCAGCTTTTCTGGGGGGATGTCCACAGATACGCAGTATTTT. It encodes CASSFSGGMSTDTQYF.

The CDR3 coding sequence is TGTGCCAGCAGTTACGGGGGGAACAACGAGCAGTACTTC. This translates into CASSYGGNNEQYF. This chain uses TRBV6-5 with TRBJ2-7; D might be TRBD2 (6 bases). The ends were cut back, 2 bases at V and 5 bases at J, with 10 bases in the middle. This CDR3 spans 13 amino acids. Germline assignment: CDR1 MNHEY and CDR2 SVGAGI.

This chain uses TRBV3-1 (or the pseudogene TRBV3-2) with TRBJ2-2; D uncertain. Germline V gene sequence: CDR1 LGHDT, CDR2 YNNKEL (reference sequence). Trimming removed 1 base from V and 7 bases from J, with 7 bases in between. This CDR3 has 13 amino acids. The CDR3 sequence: CASSQARVGELFF. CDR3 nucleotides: TGTGCCAGCAGCCAAGCCCGGGTCGGGGAGCTGTTTTTT.

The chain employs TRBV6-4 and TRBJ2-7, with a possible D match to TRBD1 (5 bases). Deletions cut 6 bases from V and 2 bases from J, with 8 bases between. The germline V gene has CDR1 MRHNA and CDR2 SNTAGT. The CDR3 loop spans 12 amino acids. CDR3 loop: CASRTDPYEQYF. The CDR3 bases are TGTGCCAGCAGGACAGACCCCTACGAGCAGTACTTC.

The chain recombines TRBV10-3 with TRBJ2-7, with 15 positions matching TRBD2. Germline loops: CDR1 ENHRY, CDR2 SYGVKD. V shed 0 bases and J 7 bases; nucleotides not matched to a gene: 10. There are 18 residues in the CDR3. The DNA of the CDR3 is TGTGCCATCAGTGAGTCGGGACTAGCGGGAGGCCCAGGGGAGGAGCAGTACTTC. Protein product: CAISESGLAGGPGEEQYF.

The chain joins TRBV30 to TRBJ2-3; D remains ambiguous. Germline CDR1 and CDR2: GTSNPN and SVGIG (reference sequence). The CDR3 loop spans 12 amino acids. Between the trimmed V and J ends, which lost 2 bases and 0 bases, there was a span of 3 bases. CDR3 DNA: TGTGCCTGGAGTCTCAGCACAGATACGCAGTATTTT. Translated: CAWSLSTDTQYF.

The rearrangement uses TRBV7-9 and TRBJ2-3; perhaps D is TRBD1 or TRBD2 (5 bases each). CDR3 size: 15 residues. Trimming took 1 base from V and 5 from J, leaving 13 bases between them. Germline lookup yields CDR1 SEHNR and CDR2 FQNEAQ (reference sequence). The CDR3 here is CASSLGGSVGDTQYF. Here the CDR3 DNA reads TGTGCCAGCAGCTTAGGGGGGTCGGTCGGAGATACGCAGTATTTT.

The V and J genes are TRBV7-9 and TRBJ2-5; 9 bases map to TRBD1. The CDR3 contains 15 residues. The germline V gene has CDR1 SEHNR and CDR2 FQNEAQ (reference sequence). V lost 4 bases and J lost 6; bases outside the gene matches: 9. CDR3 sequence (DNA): TGTGCCAGCAGCTCGGGACAGGGTGATATGAAGACCCAGTACTTC. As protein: CASSSGQGDMKTQYF.

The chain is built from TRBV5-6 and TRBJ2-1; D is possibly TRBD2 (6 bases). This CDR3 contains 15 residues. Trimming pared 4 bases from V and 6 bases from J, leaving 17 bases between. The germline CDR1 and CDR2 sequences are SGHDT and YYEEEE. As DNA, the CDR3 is TGTGCCAGCAGCGGAGTCAGACTAGATCCCAATGAGCAGTTCTTC. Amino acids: CASSGVRLDPNEQFF.

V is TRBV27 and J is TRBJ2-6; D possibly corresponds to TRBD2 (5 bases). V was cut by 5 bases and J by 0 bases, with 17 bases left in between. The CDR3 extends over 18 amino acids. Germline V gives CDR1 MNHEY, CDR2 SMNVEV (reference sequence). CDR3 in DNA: TGTGCCAGCAGTCCTTTTAGCGCGAAGGGCTCTGGGGCCAACGTCCTGACTTTC. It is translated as CASSPFSAKGSGANVLTF.

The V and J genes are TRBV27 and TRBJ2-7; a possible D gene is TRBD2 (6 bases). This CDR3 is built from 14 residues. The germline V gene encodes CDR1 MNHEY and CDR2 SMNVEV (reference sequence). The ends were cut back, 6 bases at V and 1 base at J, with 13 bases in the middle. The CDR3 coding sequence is TGTGCCAGCAGGCCTATCCGGGAGTCCTACGAGCAGTACTTC. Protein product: CASRPIRESYEQYF.

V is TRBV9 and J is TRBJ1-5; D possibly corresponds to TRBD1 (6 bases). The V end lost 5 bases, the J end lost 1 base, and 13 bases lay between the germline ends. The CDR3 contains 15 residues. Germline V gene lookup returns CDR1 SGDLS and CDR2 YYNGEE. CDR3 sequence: CASSSGAASNQPQHF. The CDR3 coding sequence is TGTGCCAGCAGTTCGGGGGCAGCGAGCAATCAGCCCCAGCATTTT.

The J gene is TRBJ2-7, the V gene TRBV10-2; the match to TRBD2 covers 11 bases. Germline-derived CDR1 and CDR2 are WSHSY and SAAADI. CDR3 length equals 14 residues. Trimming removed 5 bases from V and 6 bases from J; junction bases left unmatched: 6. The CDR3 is CASSPTSGSSEQYF. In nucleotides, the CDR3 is TGCGCCAGCAGTCCCACTAGCGGGAGTAGCGAGCAGTACTTC.

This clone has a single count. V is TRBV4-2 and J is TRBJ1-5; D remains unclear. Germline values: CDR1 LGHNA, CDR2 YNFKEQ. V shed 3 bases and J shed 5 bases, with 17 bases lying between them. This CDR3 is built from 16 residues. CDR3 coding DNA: TGTGCCAGCAGCCACGAGGTCCTGGAGGGTGATCAGCCCCAGCATTTT. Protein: CASSHEVLEGDQPQHF.

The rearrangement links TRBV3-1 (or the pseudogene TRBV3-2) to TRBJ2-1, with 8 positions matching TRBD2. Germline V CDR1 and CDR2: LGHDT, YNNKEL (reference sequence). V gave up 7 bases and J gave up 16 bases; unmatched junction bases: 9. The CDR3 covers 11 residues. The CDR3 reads CASIGSGRLFF. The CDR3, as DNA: TGTGCCAGCATAGGAAGCGGGAGATTATTCTTC.

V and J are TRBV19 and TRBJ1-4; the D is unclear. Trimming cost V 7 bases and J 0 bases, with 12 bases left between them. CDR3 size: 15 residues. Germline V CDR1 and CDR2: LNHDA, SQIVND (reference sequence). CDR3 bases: TGTGCCAGTACTGCGCCGGGGTCAACTAATGAAAAACTGTTTTTT. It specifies CASTAPGSTNEKLFF. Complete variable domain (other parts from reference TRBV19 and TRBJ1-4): DGGITQSPKYLFRKEGQNVTLSCEQNLNHDAMYWYRQDPGQGLRLIYYSQIVNDFQKGDIAEGYSVSREKKESFPLTVTSAQKNPTAFYLCASTAPGSTNEKLFFGSGTQLSVL.

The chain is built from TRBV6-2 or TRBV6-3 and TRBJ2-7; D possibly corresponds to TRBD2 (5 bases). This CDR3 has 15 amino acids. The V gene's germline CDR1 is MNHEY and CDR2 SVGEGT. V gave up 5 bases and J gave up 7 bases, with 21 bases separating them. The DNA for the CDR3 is TGTGCCAGCAGTGGGAGAGTCCCACTTATTGGAGAGCAGTACTTC. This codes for CASSGRVPLIGEQYF.

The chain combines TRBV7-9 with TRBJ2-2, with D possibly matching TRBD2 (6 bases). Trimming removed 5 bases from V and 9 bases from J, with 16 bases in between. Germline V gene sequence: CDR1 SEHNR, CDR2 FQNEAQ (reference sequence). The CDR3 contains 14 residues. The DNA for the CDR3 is TGTGCCAGCAGCAGCTTGGAGGGCCGAAGGGAGCTGTTTTTT. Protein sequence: CASSSLEGRRELFF.

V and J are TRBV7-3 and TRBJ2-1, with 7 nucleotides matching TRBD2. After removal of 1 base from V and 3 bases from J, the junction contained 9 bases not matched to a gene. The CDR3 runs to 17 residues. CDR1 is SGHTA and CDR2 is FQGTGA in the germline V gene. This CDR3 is CASSLNPSGPYYNEQFF. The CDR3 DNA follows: TGTGCCAGCAGCTTAAATCCTAGCGGACCATACTACAATGAGCAGTTCTTC.

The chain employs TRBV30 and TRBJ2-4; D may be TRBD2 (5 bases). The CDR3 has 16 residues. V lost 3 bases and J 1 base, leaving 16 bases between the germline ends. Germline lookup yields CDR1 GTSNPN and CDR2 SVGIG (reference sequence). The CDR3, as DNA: TGTGCCTGGAGCTCGGGAAAGGGATTTGCCAAAAACATTCAGTACTTC. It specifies CAWSSGKGFAKNIQYF.

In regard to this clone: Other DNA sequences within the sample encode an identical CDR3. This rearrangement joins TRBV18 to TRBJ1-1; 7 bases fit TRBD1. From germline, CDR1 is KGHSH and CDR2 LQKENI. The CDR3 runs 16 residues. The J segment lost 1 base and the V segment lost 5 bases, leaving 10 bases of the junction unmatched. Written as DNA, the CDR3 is TGTGCCAGCTCATCATACTCAGGGGGGGGGAACACTGAAGCTTTCTTT. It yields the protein CASSSYSGGGNTEAFF.